This TCR beta chain was recovered during a study of T cells after posttransplantation cyclophosphamide. Regarding this clone: Antigen: not known.

Overall study results and limits: Recipient CMV seropositivity and CMV reactivation strongly tracked TRB clonality.

Clones were sequenced by immunoSEQ multiplex PCR, and TCRdb holds only the in-frame ones, with some missing. The table has roughly 20,000 clones, approximately 98% seen once. The V gene's germline CDR1 is SGHDT and CDR2 YYEEEE. The V gene lost 3 bases and the J gene lost 0 bases, with 6 bases spanning the gap. This CDR3 is 13 amino acids long. The V and J genes are TRBV5-6 and TRBJ1-1; D is uncertain. The receptor was derived from a man in his forties in good health, CMV-negative, and a related stem cell transplant donor. Sample: naive CD8+ T cells sorted from PBMCs. The CDR3 region is CASSSSLNTEAFF. The CDR3 region has the DNA TGTGCCAGCAGCTCCTCCCTGAACACTGAAGCTTTCTTT. The full variable domain, with the rest looked up from reference TRBV5-6 and TRBJ1-1, is DAGVTQSPTHLIKTRGQQVTLRCSPKSGHDTVSWYQQALGQGPQFIFQYYEEEERQRGNFPDRFSGHQFPNYSSELNVNALLLGDSALYLCASSSSLNTEAFFGQGTRLTVV.